This TCR beta chain was identified during a study of stem cell transplantation in POMP-related autoinflammatory disease. As for the study in general: Before transplant, CD4+ T cells skewed naive and CD8+ proportions were low.

Study findings and constraints: Unique TRB V-J gene pairings were limited in number in patients with PRAID. PRAID patients trended toward lower TRB diversity and higher clonality in all analyzed T-cell subsets.

PRAID featured prominent immunodeficiency. Points on this clone: Its antigen remains unknown.

CDR3 size: 16 residues. From germline, CDR1 is MNHEY and CDR2 SMNVEV (reference sequence). V shed 2 bases and J shed 0 bases, with 10 bases lying between them. Method: immunoSEQ multiplex PCR; TCRdb's copy keeps in-frame clones and lacks some. The sample lists about 26,000 clones, around four fifths seen once, with less than 3% in the top ten. This sample comprised CD4+ T cells from PBMCs, obtained before stem cell transplantation. This chain joins TRBV27 and TRBJ2-2; D is perhaps TRBD2 (6 bases). The clonotype originates from a human donor with POMP-related autoinflammation and immune dysregulation (PRAID). The CDR3 DNA sequence: TGTGCCAGCAGTTTACTAGCGATCACGAACACCGGGGAGCTGTTTTTT. Residues: CASSLLAITNTGELFF.